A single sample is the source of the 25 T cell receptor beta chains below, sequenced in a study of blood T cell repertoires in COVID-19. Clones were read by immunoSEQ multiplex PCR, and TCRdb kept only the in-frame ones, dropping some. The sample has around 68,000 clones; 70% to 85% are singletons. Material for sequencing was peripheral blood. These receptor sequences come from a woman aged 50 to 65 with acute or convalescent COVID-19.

The CDR3 DNA is TGTGCCAGCAGCCCGGTGACTAGCGGGATCAATGAGCAGTTCTTC. Protein: CASSPVTSGINEQFF. This chain links TRBV7-8 with TRBJ2-1, with 11 bases matching TRBD2. CDR3 length: 15 residues. With 5 bases clipped from V and 6 bases from J, the junction kept 6 bases outside the gene matches. Germline V gene lookup returns CDR1 SGHVS and CDR2 FQNEAQ.

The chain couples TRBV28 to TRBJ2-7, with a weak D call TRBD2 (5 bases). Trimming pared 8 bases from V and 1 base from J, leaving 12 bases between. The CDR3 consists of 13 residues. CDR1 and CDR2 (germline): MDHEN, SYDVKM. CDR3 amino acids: CASERTGSYEQYF. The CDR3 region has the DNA TGTGCCAGCGAACGGACTGGATCCTACGAGCAGTACTTC.

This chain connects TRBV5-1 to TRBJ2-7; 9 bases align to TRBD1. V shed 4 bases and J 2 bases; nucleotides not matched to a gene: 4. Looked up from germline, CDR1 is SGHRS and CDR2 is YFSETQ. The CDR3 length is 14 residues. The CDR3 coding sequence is TGCGCCAGCAGCGTCCGGACAGGGGCCTACGAGCAGTACTTC. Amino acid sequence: CASSVRTGAYEQYF.

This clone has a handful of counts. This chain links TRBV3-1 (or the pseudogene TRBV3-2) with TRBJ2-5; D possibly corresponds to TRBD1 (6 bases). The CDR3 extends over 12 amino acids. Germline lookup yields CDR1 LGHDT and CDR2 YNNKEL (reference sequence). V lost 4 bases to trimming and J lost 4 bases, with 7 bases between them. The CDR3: CASSPGVETQYF. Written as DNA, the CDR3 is TGTGCCAGCAGCCCAGGGGTAGAGACCCAGTACTTC.

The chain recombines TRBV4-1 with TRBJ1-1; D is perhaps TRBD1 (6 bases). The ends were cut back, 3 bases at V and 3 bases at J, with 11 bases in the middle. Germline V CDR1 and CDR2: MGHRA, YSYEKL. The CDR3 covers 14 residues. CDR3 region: CASSQGQRDTEAFF. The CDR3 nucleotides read TGCGCCAGCAGCCAGGGACAACGGGACACTGAAGCTTTCTTT.

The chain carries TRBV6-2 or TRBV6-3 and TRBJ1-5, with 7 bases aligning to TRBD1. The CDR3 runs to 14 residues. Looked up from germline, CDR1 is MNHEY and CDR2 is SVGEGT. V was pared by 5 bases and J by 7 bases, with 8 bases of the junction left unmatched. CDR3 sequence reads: CASSTSDRAQPQHF. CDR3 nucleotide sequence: TGTGCCAGCAGTACCTCCGACAGGGCCCAGCCCCAGCATTTT.

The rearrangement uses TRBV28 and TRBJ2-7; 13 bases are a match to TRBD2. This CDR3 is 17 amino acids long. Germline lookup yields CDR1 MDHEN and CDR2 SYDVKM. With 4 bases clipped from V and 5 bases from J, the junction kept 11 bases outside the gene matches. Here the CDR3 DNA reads TGTGCCAGCAGTTCCCGAGTCACTAGCGGGAGGGTCCACGAGCAGTACTTC. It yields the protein CASSSRVTSGRVHEQYF. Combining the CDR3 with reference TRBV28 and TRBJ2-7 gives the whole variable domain DVKVTQSSRYLVKRTGEKVFLECVQDMDHENMFWYRQDPGLGLRLIYFSYDVKMKEKGDIPEGYSVSREKKERFSLILESASTNQTSMYLCASSSRVTSGRVHEQYFGPGTRLTVT.

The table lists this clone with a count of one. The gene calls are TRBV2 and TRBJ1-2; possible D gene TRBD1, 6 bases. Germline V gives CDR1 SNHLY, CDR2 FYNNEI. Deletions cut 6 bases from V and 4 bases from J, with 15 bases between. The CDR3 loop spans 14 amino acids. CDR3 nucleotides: TGTGCCAGCAGACCCCAGGGGAACCGCTATGGCTACACCTTC. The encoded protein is CASRPQGNRYGYTF.

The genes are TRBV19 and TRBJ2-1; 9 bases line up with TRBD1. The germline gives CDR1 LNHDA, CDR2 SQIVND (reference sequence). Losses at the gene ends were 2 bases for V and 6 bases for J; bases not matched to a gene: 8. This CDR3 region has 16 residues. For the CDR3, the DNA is TGTGCCAGTAGTATATCGAGGGACAGGGTAAGCAATGAGCAGTTCTTC. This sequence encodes CASSISRDRVSNEQFF.

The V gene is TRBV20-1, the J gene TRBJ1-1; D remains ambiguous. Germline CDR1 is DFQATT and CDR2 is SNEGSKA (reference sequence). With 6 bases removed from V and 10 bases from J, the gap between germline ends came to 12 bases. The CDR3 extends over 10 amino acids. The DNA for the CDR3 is TGCAGTGCCGTGCGGGAAGGAGCTTTCTTT. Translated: CSAVREGAFF.

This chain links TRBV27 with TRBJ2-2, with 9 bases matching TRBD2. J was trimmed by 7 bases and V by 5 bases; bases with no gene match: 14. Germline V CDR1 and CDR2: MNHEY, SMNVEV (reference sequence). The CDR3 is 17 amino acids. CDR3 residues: CASSTLVDSGSNGELFF. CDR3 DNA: TGTGCCAGCAGTACCCTCGTTGATAGCGGGAGTAACGGGGAGCTGTTTTTT.

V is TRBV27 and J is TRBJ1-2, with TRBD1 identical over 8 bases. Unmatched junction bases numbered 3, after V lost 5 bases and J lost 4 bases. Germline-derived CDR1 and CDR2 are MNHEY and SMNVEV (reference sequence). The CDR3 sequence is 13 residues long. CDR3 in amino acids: CASSIQGAYGYTF. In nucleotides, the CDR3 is TGTGCCAGCAGTATCCAGGGGGCCTATGGCTACACCTTC.

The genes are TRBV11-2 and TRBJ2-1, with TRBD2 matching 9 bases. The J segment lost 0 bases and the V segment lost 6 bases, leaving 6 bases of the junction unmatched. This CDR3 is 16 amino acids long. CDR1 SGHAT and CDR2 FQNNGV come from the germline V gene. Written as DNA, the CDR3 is TGTGCCAGCAGTTACCGCGGGGGGGCCTCCTACAATGAGCAGTTCTTC. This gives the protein CASSYRGGASYNEQFF. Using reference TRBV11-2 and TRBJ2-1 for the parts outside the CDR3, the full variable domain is EAGVAQSPRYKIIEKRQSVAFWCNPISGHATLYWYQQILGQGPKLLIQFQNNGVVDDSQLPKDRFSAERLKGVDSTLKIQPAKLEDSAVYLCASSYRGGASYNEQFFGPGTRLTVL.

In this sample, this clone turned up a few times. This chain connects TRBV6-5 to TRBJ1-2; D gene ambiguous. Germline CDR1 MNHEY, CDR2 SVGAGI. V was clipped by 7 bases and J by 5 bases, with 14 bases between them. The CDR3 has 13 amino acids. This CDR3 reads CASIFSTSYGYTF. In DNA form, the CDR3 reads TGTGCCAGCATCTTCTCCACTTCGTATGGCTACACCTTC.

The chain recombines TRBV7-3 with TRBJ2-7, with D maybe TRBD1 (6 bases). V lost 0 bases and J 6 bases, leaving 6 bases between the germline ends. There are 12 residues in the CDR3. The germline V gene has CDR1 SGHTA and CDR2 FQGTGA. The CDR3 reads CASSLTGGEQYF. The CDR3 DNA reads TGTGCCAGCAGCTTAACAGGGGGCGAGCAGTACTTC.

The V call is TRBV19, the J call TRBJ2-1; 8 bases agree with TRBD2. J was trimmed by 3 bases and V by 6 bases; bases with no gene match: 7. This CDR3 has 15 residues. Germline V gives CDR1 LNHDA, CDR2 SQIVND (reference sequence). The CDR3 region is CASRFSGIYYNEQFF. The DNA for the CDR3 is TGTGCCAGTAGATTTAGCGGGATCTACTACAATGAGCAGTTCTTC.

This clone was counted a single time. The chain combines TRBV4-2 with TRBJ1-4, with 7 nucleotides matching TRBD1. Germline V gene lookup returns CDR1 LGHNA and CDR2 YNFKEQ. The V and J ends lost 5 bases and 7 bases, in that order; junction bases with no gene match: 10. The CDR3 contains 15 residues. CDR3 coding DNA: TGTGCCAGCAGCGCAACCGGACAGGATGGTGAAAAACTGTTTTTT. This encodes CASSATGQDGEKLFF.

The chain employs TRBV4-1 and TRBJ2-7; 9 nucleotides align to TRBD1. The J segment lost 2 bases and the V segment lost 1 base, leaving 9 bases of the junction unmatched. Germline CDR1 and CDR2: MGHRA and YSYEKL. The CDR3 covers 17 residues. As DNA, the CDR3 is TGCGCCAGCAGCCAAGGTTTCCGGGACAGGGCAACCTACGAGCAGTACTTC. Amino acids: CASSQGFRDRATYEQYF.

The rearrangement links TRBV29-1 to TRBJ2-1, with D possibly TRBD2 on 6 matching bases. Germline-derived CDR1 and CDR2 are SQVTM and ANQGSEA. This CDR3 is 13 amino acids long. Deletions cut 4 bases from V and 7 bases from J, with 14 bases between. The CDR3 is CSVGLGGANEQFF. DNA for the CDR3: TGCAGCGTTGGGTTAGGAGGGGCTAATGAGCAGTTCTTC.

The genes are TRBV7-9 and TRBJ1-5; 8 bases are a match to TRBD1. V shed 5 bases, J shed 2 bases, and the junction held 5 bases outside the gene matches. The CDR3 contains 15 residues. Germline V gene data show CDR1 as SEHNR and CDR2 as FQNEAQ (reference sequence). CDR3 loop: CASSPQGQGNQPQHF. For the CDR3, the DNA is TGTGCCAGCAGCCCACAGGGACAGGGCAATCAGCCCCAGCATTTT.

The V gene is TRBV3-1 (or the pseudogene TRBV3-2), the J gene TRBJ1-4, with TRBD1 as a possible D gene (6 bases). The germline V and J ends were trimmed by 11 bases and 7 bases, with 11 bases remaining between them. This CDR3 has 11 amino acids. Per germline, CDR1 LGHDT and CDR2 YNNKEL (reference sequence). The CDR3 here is CASQGFEKLFF. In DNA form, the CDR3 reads TGTGCCTCCCAGGGGTTTGAAAAACTGTTTTTT.

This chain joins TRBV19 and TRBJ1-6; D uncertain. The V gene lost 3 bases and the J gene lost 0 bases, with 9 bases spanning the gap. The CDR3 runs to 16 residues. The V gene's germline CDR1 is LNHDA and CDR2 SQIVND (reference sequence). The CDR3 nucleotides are TGTGCCAGTAGTATTAAAGGAGACTCCTATAATTCACCCCTCCACTTT. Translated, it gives CASSIKGDSYNSPLHF.

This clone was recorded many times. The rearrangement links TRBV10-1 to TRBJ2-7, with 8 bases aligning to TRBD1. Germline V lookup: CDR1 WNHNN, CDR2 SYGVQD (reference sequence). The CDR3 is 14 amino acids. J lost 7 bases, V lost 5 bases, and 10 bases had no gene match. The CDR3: CASSHQGAEGEQYF. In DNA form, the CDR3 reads TGCGCCAGCAGTCACCAGGGGGCCGAAGGGGAGCAGTACTTC.

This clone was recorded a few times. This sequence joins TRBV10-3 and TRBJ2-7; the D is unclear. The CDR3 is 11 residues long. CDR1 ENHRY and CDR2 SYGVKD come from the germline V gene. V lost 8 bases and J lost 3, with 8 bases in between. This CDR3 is CAIRGNYEQYF. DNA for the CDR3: TGTGCCATCCGAGGAAACTACGAGCAGTACTTC.

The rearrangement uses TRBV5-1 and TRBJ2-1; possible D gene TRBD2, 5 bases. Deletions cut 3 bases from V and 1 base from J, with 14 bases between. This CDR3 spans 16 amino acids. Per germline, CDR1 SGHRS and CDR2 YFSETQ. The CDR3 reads CASSSVSGMSYNEQFF. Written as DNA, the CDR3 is TGCGCCAGCAGCTCGGTCTCGGGGATGTCCTACAATGAGCAGTTCTTC.